The 30 T cell receptor beta chains given below trace back to one sample, sequenced in a study of T cell clonality in common variable immunodeficiency. Study observations and caveats: In common variable immunodeficiency, TCR beta chains reportedly carried fewer deletions and N-nucleotide insertions.

Measured with immunoSEQ multiplex PCR; TCRdb has only the in-frame clones, and not every one. This sample includes over 30,000 clones with no singletons; its ten biggest clones take up about 26%. Their specific antigens are unknown. Sequenced sample: peripheral blood mononuclear cells. These receptors were obtained from a human donor with common variable immunodeficiency.

The table lists this clone with many counts. From the germline J gene comes the end of the CDR3, since the read stops 3 residues before it. The chain is built from TRBV19 and TRBJ2-1, with D uncertain. The CDR3 is 14 amino acids. Trimming took 0 bases from V and 3 from J, leaving 6 bases between them. Germline assignment: CDR1 LNHDA and CDR2 SQIVND (reference sequence). CDR3 sequence: CASSIDLDYNEQFF. Partial CDR3 DNA: TGTGCCAGTAGTATAGACCTAGACTACAATGAG.

CDR3 bases read: TGTGCCAGCAGCCTCCAGACAGGGACCTACGAG. Translation: CASSLQTGTYE. The whole CDR3 sequence reads CASSLQTGTYEQYF. The chain has TRBV13 and TRBJ2-7, with 7 positions matching TRBD1. The read gets to within 3 residues of the CDR3 end, and the germline J gene fills in the rest. The CDR3 covers 14 residues. CDR1 is PRHDT and CDR2 is FYEKMQ in the germline V gene (reference sequence). The V segment lost 5 bases and the J segment 2 bases; nucleotides outside the gene matches: 6.

With respect to this clone: The read terminates 3 residues before the CDR3 end, so the remaining end is supplied by the germline J gene. The chain recombines TRBV6-2 or TRBV6-3 with TRBJ2-1, with 12 bases identical to TRBD2. CDR1 is MNHEY, CDR2 SVGEGT, per germline. V dropped 5 bases and J dropped 8; count of bases not matched to a gene: 7. The CDR3 consists of 15 residues. The covered CDR3 bases are TGTGCCAGCAGTACCCATCTAGCGGGAGGGGATGAG. It is translated as CASSTHLAGGDE. The CDR3 reads in full as CASSTHLAGGDEQFF.

This clone was detected a few times. The CDR3 end lies 3 residues beyond the end of the read and is filled in from the germline J gene. This chain connects TRBV19 to TRBJ1-2; 9 bases match TRBD1. V shed 7 bases, J shed 4 bases, and the junction held 10 bases outside the gene matches. CDR1 and CDR2 from the germline V gene are LNHDA and SQIVND (reference sequence). This CDR3 comprises 15 residues. The CDR3 is CASISPGQGFYGYTF. Partial CDR3 DNA: TGTGCCAGTATCTCTCCGGGACAGGGATTCTATGGC.

The part of the CDR3 DNA that was read is TGCAGTGCTTGGGACAGGGGTCACGAG. Its translation: CSAWDRGHE. The CDR3 in its entirety is CSAWDRGHEQYF. The chain links TRBV20-1 to TRBJ2-7; 10 nucleotides match TRBD1. The read falls 3 residues short of the CDR3 end, and the missing part is taken from the germline J gene. The V gene end was trimmed by 5 bases and the J gene end by 5 bases; junction bases not matched to a gene: 3. This CDR3 region has 12 residues. Germline values: CDR1 DFQATT, CDR2 SNEGSKA (reference sequence).

In its sample, this clone was seen many times. The read halts 3 residues ahead of the CDR3 end, with the missing end drawn from the germline J gene. The gene calls are TRBV7-9 and TRBJ1-1; 8 bases map to TRBD1. CDR3 size: 15 residues. Germline V gene sequence: CDR1 SEHNR, CDR2 FQNEAQ (reference sequence). V shed 1 base, J shed 2 bases, and the junction held 3 bases outside the gene matches. This CDR3 reads CASSLGAGGNTEAFF. CDR3 bases read: TGTGCCAGCAGCTTAGGGGCAGGGGGCAACACTGAA.

In its sample, this clone was seen a few times. The read falls 3 residues short of the CDR3 end, and the missing part is taken from the germline J gene. The J gene is TRBJ2-1, the V gene TRBV7-6; D uncertain. The V end was cut by 3 bases, the J end by 1 base, with 13 bases between. CDR3 size: 16 residues. From germline, CDR1 is SGHVS and CDR2 FNYEAQ. The sequenced part of the CDR3 DNA is TGTGCCAGCAGCTTCTTAGCCTTCGAGTCCTACAATGAG. It encodes CASSFLAFESYNE. The entire CDR3 sequence reads CASSFLAFESYNEQFF.

This clone has more than one count but fewer than ten. The read stops 3 residues short of the end of the CDR3; the missing end is completed from the germline J gene. The genes are TRBV19 and TRBJ1-5; D remains ambiguous. Deletions cut 3 bases from V and 0 bases from J, with 12 bases between. The CDR3 spans 16 residues. Germline assignment: CDR1 LNHDA and CDR2 SQIVND (reference sequence). CDR3 bases read: TGTGCCAGTAGTATTCCCGGAGCGGCTAGCAATCAGCCC. Translation: CASSIPGAASNQP. The entire CDR3 protein reads CASSIPGAASNQPQHF.

Comments on this clone: The observed sequence ends 3 residues before the CDR3 terminus, with the missing tail filled in from the germline J gene. This chain links TRBV6-1 with TRBJ2-7; D gene ambiguous. The CDR3 extends over 14 amino acids. Germline V gene lookup returns CDR1 MNHNS and CDR2 SASEGT. V was pared by 2 bases and J by 2 bases, with 10 bases between. Partial CDR3 DNA: TGTGCCAGCAGTGAATGGGCAGGAACCTACGAG. It encodes CASSEWAGTYE. The whole CDR3 is CASSEWAGTYEQYF.

There are a few counts of this clone. The read falls 3 residues short of the CDR3 end, and the missing part is taken from the germline J gene. J is TRBJ2-3 and V is TRBV2; 9 bases map to TRBD2. CDR3 length: 15 residues. CDR1 is SNHLY, CDR2 FYNNEI, per germline. V lost 5 bases and J lost 8; bases outside the gene matches: 11. The part of the CDR3 DNA that was read is TGTGCCAGCAGTAAGCTAGCGGGACCTCCAGCTACG. Protein product: CASSKLAGPPAT. Given in full, the CDR3 is CASSKLAGPPATQYF.

This clone occurred many times. The read ends 3 residues shy of where the CDR3 ends; the end is completed using the germline J gene. The rearrangement joins TRBV14 to TRBJ1-1, with 7 bases matching TRBD1. Germline V CDR1 and CDR2: SGHDN, FVKESK. This CDR3 spans 17 amino acids. The V gene end was trimmed by 3 bases and the J gene end by 0 bases; junction bases not matched to a gene: 10. The CDR3 loop reads CASSHLRDRDLNTEAFF. The sequenced CDR3 bases are TGTGCCAGCAGCCATCTTCGGGACAGAGACTTGAACACTGAA.

On this clone: The CDR3 end falls 3 residues outside the read, so it is completed with the germline J gene. The chain links TRBV29-1 to TRBJ2-7, with TRBD2 as a possible D gene (6 bases). CDR1 is SQVTM, CDR2 ANQGSEA, per germline. V shed 3 bases and J shed 1 base, with 13 bases lying between them. The CDR3 contains 14 residues. The CDR3 spells CSVDSSEDSYEQYF. CDR3 bases read: TGCAGCGTTGACTCTAGCGAGGATTCCTACGAG.

This clone was seen only a few times. The read terminates 3 residues ahead of where the CDR3 ends, so the germline J gene completes it. V gene TRBV7-2 combines with J gene TRBJ2-1; the D gene is possibly TRBD2 (6 bases). Germline V gene data show CDR1 as SGHTA and CDR2 as FQGNSA. Trimming left V 1 base short and J 3 bases short, with 7 bases between. The CDR3 totals 14 residues. The part of the CDR3 DNA that was read is TGTGCCAGCAGCTTAGGGGACTTCTACAATGAG. Protein sequence: CASSLGDFYNE. From start to end, the CDR3 is CASSLGDFYNEQFF.

This clone has just a few counts. The read terminates 3 residues ahead of where the CDR3 ends, so the germline J gene completes it. The chain uses TRBV7-2 and TRBJ1-1; D unclear. CDR3 length equals 13 residues. V lost 4 bases, J lost 1 base, and 7 bases lay in between. From germline, CDR1 is SGHTA and CDR2 FQGNSA. CDR3 bases read: TGTGCCAGCAGCTCCTGGGCGAACACTGAA. It codes for CASSSWANTE. The entire CDR3 reads CASSSWANTEAFF.

This clone was recorded many times. The read ends 3 residues before the CDR3 terminus; that terminus is restored from the germline J gene. The genes are TRBV28 and TRBJ2-1, with 8 bases matching TRBD2. The V gene end was trimmed by 8 bases and the J gene end by 1 base; junction bases not matched to a gene: 7. The CDR3 runs to 15 residues. The germline V gene has CDR1 MDHEN and CDR2 SYDVKM. Here the CDR3 reads CASALAGISYNEQFF. The CDR3 DNA, read in part, is TGTGCCAGCGCGTTAGCGGGGATTTCCTACAATGAG.

This clone was seen ten or more times. The observed sequence ends 3 residues before the CDR3 terminus, with the missing tail filled in from the germline J gene. This chain uses TRBV7-2 with TRBJ1-2; 7 bases are shared with TRBD1. Germline V gives CDR1 SGHTA, CDR2 FQGNSA. V was clipped by 5 bases and J by 7 bases; unmatched bases: 13. This CDR3 region has 15 residues. Partial CDR3 DNA: TGTGCCAGCAGCGAGAGACAGGGTGCTTTGGGTGGC. Its protein product is CASSERQGALGG. The complete CDR3 protein is CASSERQGALGGYTF.

Turning to this clone: The read terminates 3 residues ahead of where the CDR3 ends, so the germline J gene completes it. The J gene is TRBJ2-7, the V gene TRBV2; perhaps TRBD1 as D (6 bases). The V and J ends lost 8 bases and 2 bases respectively, with 10 bases between them. This CDR3 has 12 amino acids. Germline V lookup: CDR1 SNHLY, CDR2 FYNNEI. The CDR3 here is CASLRQAYEQYF. The covered CDR3 bases are TGTGCCAGCTTGAGACAGGCCTACGAG.

This clone has a count of ten or more. The covered CDR3 bases are TGTGCCAGCAGCTTAGACTTCGGCTCCTACAATGAG. It yields the protein CASSLDFGSYNE. The complete CDR3 sequence is CASSLDFGSYNEQFF. The V call is TRBV7-7, the J call TRBJ2-1; D not certain. The read finishes 3 residues shy of the CDR3 end, and the germline J gene is used to complete it. This CDR3 has 15 residues. V was shortened by 1 base and J by 0 bases, with 7 bases between the two germline ends. Germline-derived CDR1 and CDR2 are SSHAT and FNYEAQ (reference sequence).

To note about this clone: The read ends 3 residues before the CDR3 terminus; that terminus is restored from the germline J gene. The chain couples TRBV5-8 to TRBJ2-3; D is ambiguous. This CDR3 region has 13 residues. V lost 4 bases, J lost 2 bases, and 8 bases lay in between. Germline V lookup: CDR1 SGHTS, CDR2 YDEGEE. The chain's CDR3 is CASSRRVTDTQYF. The CDR3 bases that were read are TGTGCCAGCAGCCGACGGGTCACAGATACG.

Regarding this clone: Read sequence stops 3 residues before the CDR3 end, and the germline J gene provides the missing end. The chain recombines TRBV19 with TRBJ1-2; 11 nucleotides match TRBD1. The CDR3 has 14 residues. Germline CDR1 is LNHDA and CDR2 is SQIVND (reference sequence). The V and J ends lost 6 bases and 4 bases, in that order; junction bases with no gene match: 4. The part of the CDR3 DNA that was read is TGTGCCAGTAGGGACAGGGGGCCTATCTATGGC. The encoded protein is CASRDRGPIYG. The whole CDR3 sequence reads CASRDRGPIYGYTF.

This clone was observed a handful of times. The sequence runs out 3 residues before the end of the CDR3; the remainder is reconstructed from the germline J gene. The V gene is TRBV19, the J gene TRBJ1-2; the D gene is possibly TRBD1 (5 bases). Trimming pared 1 base from V and 2 bases from J, leaving 8 bases between. Germline V CDR1 and CDR2: LNHDA, SQIVND (reference sequence). The CDR3 has 14 residues. The CDR3 DNA, read in part, is TGTGCCAGTAGTATAGCCAGGGTGAACTATGGC. As protein: CASSIARVNYG. The CDR3 in full is CASSIARVNYGYTF.

Details on this clone: An end of the junction differs from the germline gene, which may be a read error. Read data end 3 residues before the CDR3 end; the end is taken from the germline J gene. The V call is TRBV7-9, the J call TRBJ2-2, with D perhaps matching TRBD1 (6 bases). Germline-derived CDR1 and CDR2 are SEHNR and FQNEAQ (reference sequence). The CDR3 contains 12 residues. CDR3 sequence: CSSSPTGGELFF. The CDR3 DNA, read in part, is TGTTCCAGCAGCCCAACAGGGGGGGAG.

A few counts support this clone. The CDR3 is cut off 3 residues early in the read; its end comes from the germline J gene. The V call is TRBV18, the J call TRBJ2-7; tentatively, D is TRBD2 (7 bases). The CDR3 length is 15 residues. V shed 7 bases and J shed 3 bases, with 19 bases lying between them. CDR1 and CDR2 from the germline V gene are KGHSH and LQKENI. The sequenced part of the CDR3 DNA is TGTGCCAGCTTACCTTCGGGGAGGGGGGGCTACGAG. Translated: CASLPSGRGGYE. From start to end, the CDR3 is CASLPSGRGGYEQYF.

On this clone: From the germline J gene comes the end of the CDR3, since the read stops 3 residues before it. The chain combines TRBV5-1 with TRBJ1-6; 7 bases are a match to TRBD1. This CDR3 comprises 15 residues. Germline CDR1 SGHRS, CDR2 YFSETQ. J was trimmed by 10 bases and V by 4 bases; bases with no gene match: 11. CDR3 protein: CASSPTGELVSPLHF. CDR3 DNA (partial): TGCGCCAGCAGCCCTACAGGGGAGCTGGTATCACCC.

This clone was observed many times. The CDR3 is cut off 3 residues early in the read; its end comes from the germline J gene. This sequence joins TRBV5-1 and TRBJ1-3; D is perhaps TRBD1 (5 bases). CDR3 length: 14 residues. The V end lost 9 bases, the J end lost 0 bases, and 13 bases lay between the germline ends. CDR1 is SGHRS, CDR2 YFSETQ, per germline. Incomplete CDR3 DNA: TGCGCCACTGGGGCCTTATTCTCTGGAAACACC. Amino acid sequence: CATGALFSGNT. The CDR3 as a whole reads CATGALFSGNTIYF.

This clone was picked up many times. The read comes to an end 3 residues before the CDR3 does, leaving the germline J gene to fill in the end. The chain employs TRBV20-1 and TRBJ2-7; D is perhaps TRBD1 (6 bases). Germline CDR1 and CDR2: DFQATT and SNEGSKA (reference sequence). The V gene lost 5 bases and the J gene lost 6 bases, with 23 bases spanning the gap. The length of the CDR3 is 15 residues. CDR3 protein: CSAPRWTEPSGEQYF. CDR3 DNA (partial): TGCAGTGCTCCACGTTGGACAGAACCCTCGGGCGAG.

This clone was seen a handful of times. The read ends 3 residues early relative to the CDR3; the germline J gene fills the gap. The rearrangement links TRBV19 to TRBJ1-1; D not certain. Trimming stripped 6 bases from V and 3 bases from J, with 20 bases between. CDR1 and CDR2 (germline): LNHDA, SQIVND (reference sequence). The CDR3 is made up of 16 amino acids. The CDR3 bases that were read are TGTGCCAGTAGACCCTTTAATTTTCGGGTGGACACTGAA. Translation: CASRPFNFRVDTE. In full, the CDR3 is CASRPFNFRVDTEAFF.

Turning to this clone: From the germline J gene comes the end of the CDR3, since the read stops 3 residues before it. The rearrangement links TRBV7-2 to TRBJ1-2; TRBD1 aligns across 7 bases. The CDR3 extends over 13 amino acids. V lost 1 base to trimming and J lost 6 bases; unmatched junction nucleotides: 2. Germline CDR1 reads SGHTA; CDR2 reads FQGNSA. CDR3 DNA, as far as it was read: TGTGCCAGCAGCTTAGTAGGGGGCGATGGC. Translation: CASSLVGGDG. The entire CDR3 protein reads CASSLVGGDGYTF.

With regard to this clone: The read is 3 residues too short to cover the CDR3 end, so that end is filled in from the germline J gene. The chain has TRBV20-1 and TRBJ2-7; a weak D match, TRBD2 (5 bases). Deletions cut 5 bases from V and 3 bases from J, with 14 bases between. Germline CDR1 and CDR2: DFQATT and SNEGSKA (reference sequence). The CDR3 sequence is 13 residues long. CDR3 residues: CSAHHKRSYEQYF. The CDR3 bases that were read are TGCAGTGCTCACCATAAGCGGAGCTACGAG.

This clone showed up many times. The missing CDR3 end, 3 residues past where the read stops, is filled in from the germline J gene. The chain has TRBV6-2 or TRBV6-3 and TRBJ2-1, with D unclear. Germline V gives CDR1 MNHEY, CDR2 SVGEGT. The CDR3 has 14 amino acids. Trimming took 0 bases from V and 9 from J, leaving 12 bases between them. The CDR3 loop is CASSYSINPGEQFF. The CDR3 DNA, read in part, is TGTGCCAGCAGTTACTCGATCAACCCGGGTGAG.